What follows are 17 T cell receptor beta chains derived from one specimen sequenced in a study of T cell clonality in common variable immunodeficiency. Only in-frame clones appear in the TCRdb table, and some are missing; sequencing was by immunoSEQ multiplex PCR. This repertoire holds some 60,000 clones, and none appear only once. The sample was peripheral blood mononuclear cells. The receptors shown here come from a person between 18 and 70 years old in good health.

This clone has ten or more counts. Mismatch with germline at one junction end may stem from a read error. The read ends 3 residues shy of where the CDR3 ends; the end is completed using the germline J gene. This rearrangement joins TRBV4-2 to TRBJ2-3, with 7 positions matching TRBD2. The CDR3 is made up of 16 amino acids. Germline CDR1 and CDR2: LGHNA and YNFKEQ. CDR3 sequence: CASSHSTSLGTDTQYF. The sequenced CDR3 bases are TGCGCCAGCAGCCACTCGACTAGCTTGGGCACAGATACG.

The table lists this clone with many counts. The read halts 3 residues ahead of the CDR3 end, with the missing end drawn from the germline J gene. The J gene is TRBJ2-2, the V gene TRBV5-1; D gene ambiguous. The CDR3 totals 17 residues. Germline assignment: CDR1 SGHRS and CDR2 YFSETQ. Trimming took off 0 bases at V and 1 base at J, with 13 bases between the two ends. This CDR3 is CASSLEGAMWNTGELFF. The CDR3 DNA, read in part, is TGCGCCAGCAGCTTGGAGGGTGCGATGTGGAACACCGGGGAG.

At least ten counts were recorded for this clone. The read terminates 3 residues before the CDR3 end, so the remaining end is supplied by the germline J gene. The chain links TRBV11-2 to TRBJ2-2; D is perhaps TRBD2 (6 bases). This CDR3 is 14 amino acids long. Germline V gene lookup returns CDR1 SGHAT and CDR2 FQNNGV. Trimming stripped 8 bases from V and 5 bases from J, with 15 bases between. The covered CDR3 bases are TGTGCCAGCCCAAAAGTGGCGGGAACCGGGGAG. It translates to CASPKVAGTGE. The CDR3 reads in full as CASPKVAGTGELFF. Drawing the rest from reference TRBV11-2 and TRBJ2-2, the complete variable domain is EAGVAQSPRYKIIEKRQSVAFWCNPISGHATLYWYQQILGQGPKLLIQFQNNGVVDDSQLPKDRFSAERLKGVDSTLKIQPAKLEDSAVYLCASPKVAGTGELFFGEGSRLTVL.

This clone has ten or more counts. From the germline J gene comes the end of the CDR3, since the read stops 3 residues before it. V and J are TRBV7-2 and TRBJ1-2, with D perhaps TRBD1 (5 bases). Trimming stripped 3 bases from V and 4 bases from J, with 9 bases between. Germline CDR1 and CDR2: SGHTA and FQGNSA. The CDR3 runs 13 residues. CDR3 in amino acids: CASSFMTAYGYTF. CDR3 DNA (partial): TGTGCCAGCAGCTTTATGACAGCCTATGGC.

This clone was found many times. Read coverage stops 3 residues before the CDR3 terminus; the germline J gene supplies the remainder. The V gene is TRBV20-1, the J gene TRBJ1-5; TRBD1 might be the D (5 bases). CDR1 and CDR2 (germline): DFQATT, SNEGSKA (reference sequence). Between the trimmed V and J ends, which lost 0 bases and 1 base, there was a span of 7 bases. The CDR3 runs to 14 residues. Partial CDR3 DNA: TGCAGTGCTAGAGAAAGACAGAGCAATCAGCCC. Protein sequence: CSARERQSNQP. The full CDR3 sequence reads CSARERQSNQPQHF.

Many counts were recorded for this clone. Coverage ceases 3 residues before the CDR3 finishes, and the germline J gene fills in the end. The chain recombines TRBV6-2 or TRBV6-3 with TRBJ2-3; the match to TRBD2 covers 8 bases. Trimming took 6 bases from V and 8 from J; bases not matched to a gene: 7. Germline CDR1 is MNHEY and CDR2 is SVGEGT. CDR3 size: 13 residues. The CDR3 loop reads CASRRAGEGTQYF. The DNA read from the CDR3 is TGTGCCAGCAGACGAGCGGGAGAGGGTACG.

This clone has at least ten counts. The missing CDR3 end, 3 residues past where the read stops, is filled in from the germline J gene. V usage is TRBV15 and J usage is TRBJ2-3; 7 positions agree with TRBD2. The V and J ends lost 2 bases and 4 bases, in that order; junction bases with no gene match: 6. The CDR3 length is 15 residues. Germline CDR1 is LNHNV and CDR2 is YYDKDF (reference sequence). The CDR3 protein is CATSRLREYADTQYF. The CDR3 bases that were read are TGTGCCACCAGCAGATTGCGGGAGTACGCAGATACG.

Note on this clone: Sequencing ends 3 residues short of the CDR3 end; the germline J gene provides the rest. This chain connects TRBV6-1 to TRBJ1-1; possible D gene TRBD1, 5 bases. The ends were cut back, 0 bases at V and 2 bases at J, with 10 bases in the middle. Germline values: CDR1 MNHNS, CDR2 SASEGT. The CDR3 covers 15 residues. CDR3 residues: CASSEALGANTEAFF. The part of the CDR3 DNA that was read is TGTGCCAGCAGTGAAGCGCTTGGGGCAAACACTGAA.

Many counts were recorded for this clone. An end of the junction does not agree with germline; a read error may underlie this. The read stops 3 residues short of the end of the CDR3; the missing end is completed from the germline J gene. This chain connects TRBV7-7 to TRBJ2-1, with 10 bases lining up with TRBD2. There are 13 residues in the CDR3. Germline V gene sequence: CDR1 SSHAT, CDR2 FNYEAQ (reference sequence). The CDR3 spells CASSLASGSEQFF. CDR3 DNA (partial): TGTGCTAGCAGCTTAGCTAGCGGGAGTGAG. The whole variable domain, remainder taken from reference TRBV7-7 and TRBJ2-1, is GAGVSQSPRYKVTKRGQDVTLRCDPISSHATLYWYQQALGQGPEFLTYFNYEAQPDKSGLPSDRFSAERPEGSISTLTIQRTEQRDSAMYRCASSLASGSEQFFGPGTRLTVL.

This clone has ten or more counts. The sequence runs out 3 residues before the end of the CDR3; the remainder is reconstructed from the germline J gene. The chain links TRBV30 to TRBJ2-1; D perhaps matches TRBD2 (6 bases). The CDR3 has 13 amino acids. Germline V gene sequence: CDR1 GTSNPN, CDR2 SVGIG (reference sequence). V lost 4 bases and J 8 bases, leaving 15 bases between the germline ends. CDR3 DNA, as far as it was read: TGTGCCTGGATCGGGACTCCCGCCGATGAG. It translates to CAWIGTPADE. The entire CDR3 protein reads CAWIGTPADEQFF.

Concerning this clone itself: From the germline J gene comes the end of the CDR3, since the read stops 3 residues before it. V usage is TRBV11-2 and J usage is TRBJ1-2; a possible D gene is TRBD1 (6 bases). This CDR3 spans 15 amino acids. CDR1 and CDR2 (germline): SGHAT, FQNNGV. Trimming shortened V by 2 bases and J by 6 bases, and 16 bases separated the two germline ends. Partial CDR3 DNA: TGTGCCAGCAGCTTACCTGGGGGGGGGCTGGATGGC. Residues: CASSLPGGGLDG. The CDR3 in its entirety is CASSLPGGGLDGYTF.

The table lists this clone with many counts. The CDR3 goes on 3 residues after the read ends, and that part is filled in from the germline J gene. V and J are TRBV6-1 and TRBJ2-3; a possible D gene is TRBD1 (5 bases). Deletions cut 4 bases from V and 6 bases from J, with 20 bases between. Germline V gene data show CDR1 as MNHNS and CDR2 as SASEGT. The CDR3 consists of 16 residues. CDR3 protein: CASSANTGPAWDTQYF. The part of the CDR3 DNA that was read is TGTGCCAGCAGTGCGAACACAGGACCTGCATGGGATACG.

The sample holds a few counts of this clone. The read stops 3 residues short of the end of the CDR3; the missing end is completed from the germline J gene. The V and J genes are TRBV7-8 and TRBJ2-7; D is undetermined. Germline V gene lookup returns CDR1 SGHVS and CDR2 FQNEAQ. Trimming took 6 bases from V and 6 from J, leaving 12 bases between them. This CDR3 contains 12 residues. The CDR3 bases that were read are TGTGCCAGCAGTTCGGGTCGTCCCGAG. Protein sequence: CASSSGRPE. The CDR3, in full, reads CASSSGRPEQYF.

This clone was seen ten or more times. Read sequence stops 3 residues before the CDR3 end, and the germline J gene provides the missing end. The chain employs TRBV4-1 and TRBJ2-3; D call uncertain. The CDR3 has 15 amino acids. Germline V gives CDR1 MGHRA, CDR2 YSYEKL. Trimming took off 0 bases at V and 6 bases at J, with 13 bases between the two ends. This chain's CDR3 is CASSQDHQASDTQYF. CDR3 bases read: TGCGCCAGCAGCCAAGATCACCAAGCGTCCGATACG.

This clone was recorded at least ten times. The read ends 3 residues early relative to the CDR3; the germline J gene fills the gap. The chain is built from TRBV2 and TRBJ1-2; the D gene is possibly TRBD1 (5 bases). V gave up 6 bases and J gave up 6 bases, with 11 bases separating them. Germline loops: CDR1 SNHLY, CDR2 FYNNEI. This CDR3 contains 12 residues. The CDR3 protein is CASRRSRDGYTF. Incomplete CDR3 DNA: TGTGCCAGCAGGCGCTCCAGGGATGGC.

Ten or more counts support this clone. Read sequence stops 3 residues before the CDR3 end, and the germline J gene provides the missing end. J is TRBJ1-2 and V is TRBV28; D is perhaps TRBD1 (5 bases). Germline V CDR1 and CDR2: MDHEN, SYDVKM. This CDR3 has 12 residues. The covered CDR3 bases are TGTGCCAGCACCGTCCGAGGGGTGGGC. Translation: CASTVRGVG. The entire CDR3 protein reads CASTVRGVGYTF.

This clone was recorded a few times. CDR3 sequence reads: CAWTGESSYNEQFF. CDR3 DNA (partial): TGTGCCTGGACCGGGGAGAGCTCCTACAATGAG. The gene calls are TRBV30 and TRBJ2-1; tentatively, D is TRBD2 (5 bases). The read ends 3 residues early relative to the CDR3; the germline J gene fills the gap. V was pared by 4 bases and J by 0 bases, with 10 bases between. This CDR3 has 14 residues. The germline V gene encodes CDR1 GTSNPN and CDR2 SVGIG (reference sequence).